This T cell receptor (beta chain) was retrieved from a study of blood T cell repertoires in COVID-19. Losses at the gene ends were 0 bases for V and 4 bases for J; bases not matched to a gene: 3. The CDR3 runs 15 residues. From germline, CDR1 is SGHDT and CDR2 YYEEEE. TCRdb's copy holds only in-frame clones and misses some; the assay was immunoSEQ multiplex PCR. The table has 300,000 to 350,000 clones, roughly 88% seen once; the top ten hold 2.2%. The sample taken for sequencing was PBMCs or T cells enriched from blood (not recorded which). The chain uses TRBV5-6 and TRBJ1-3; 8 bases line up with TRBD1. This clonotype was obtained from a man aged 30-40 years who had recovered from COVID-19. CDR3 nucleotide sequence: TGTGCCAGCAGCTTGGCCAGGACAGGGGGAAACACCATATATTTT. It specifies CASSLARTGGNTIYF.